A single sample is the source of the 32 T cell receptor beta chains below, sequenced in a study of shared clonotypes between healthy human individuals. Assay: immunoSEQ multiplex PCR; the TCRdb copy retains only in-frame clones and omits some. This table has approximately 2.3 million clones, roughly 93% appearing once. The specimen was naive CD4+ T cells from PBMCs. Indicated subset: CD45RA+ positively selected. These receptors were taken from a man aged 18 to 35 in good health. Some clones in this sample may be carry-over from other donors' samples.

Concerning this clone itself: The same CDR3 arises from other DNA sequences in this sample as well. The rearrangement links TRBV4-1 to TRBJ1-1, with a possible D match to TRBD1 (5 bases). The ends were cut back, 1 base at V and 5 bases at J, with 8 bases in the middle. Germline assignment: CDR1 MGHRA and CDR2 YSYEKL. This CDR3 has 13 amino acids. DNA of the CDR3: TGCGCCAGCAGCCAAGGAGGGGTTACTGAAGCTTTCTTT. It codes for CASSQGGVTEAFF.

The genes are TRBV6-5 and TRBJ1-1; no clear D. V was trimmed by 0 bases and J by 0 bases, leaving 11 bases between them. CDR3 length: 16 residues. Germline V lookup: CDR1 MNHEY, CDR2 SVGAGI. The CDR3 region has the DNA TGTGCCAGCAGTTACTCTTCGGCACCCATGAACACTGAAGCTTTCTTT. It encodes CASSYSSAPMNTEAFF.

The CDR3 reads CAGRRDRGMNEQFF. In DNA, the CDR3 is TGTGCCGGGCGACGGGACAGGGGGATGAATGAGCAGTTCTTC. V is TRBV2 and J is TRBJ2-1; 11 bases agree with TRBD1. This CDR3 has 14 amino acids. Germline CDR1 SNHLY, CDR2 FYNNEI. V lost 11 bases, J lost 7 bases, and 10 bases stayed unmatched.

This clone came up once. Mismatch with germline at one junction end may stem from a read error. CDR3 in DNA: TGTGCCAGCAGTTTAATAGGAAGACAGCACAATGAGCAGTTCTTC. This codes for CASSLIGRQHNEQFF. The V gene is TRBV7-3, the J gene TRBJ2-1, with D possibly TRBD1 on 5 matching bases. Germline CDR1 reads SGHTA; CDR2 reads FQGTGA. The CDR3 totals 15 residues. Complete variable domain (other parts from reference TRBV7-3 and TRBJ2-1): GAGVSQTPSNKVTEKGKYVELRCDPISGHTALYWYRQSLGQGPEFLIYFQGTGAADDSGLPNDRFFAVRPEGSVSTLKIQRTERGDSAVYLCASSLIGRQHNEQFFGPGTRLTVL.

V is TRBV5-6 and J is TRBJ1-2; no definite D call. The CDR3 contains 15 residues. V lost 6 bases to trimming and J lost 7 bases, with 22 bases between them. Germline-derived CDR1 and CDR2 are SGHDT and YYEEEE. The CDR3 is CASTYDRANLAGYTF. For the CDR3, the DNA is TGTGCCAGCACCTATGACCGGGCGAATTTGGCTGGCTACACCTTC.

The chain links TRBV28 to TRBJ1-2, with D possibly being TRBD1 (6 bases). Between the trimmed V and J ends, which lost 5 bases and 2 bases, there was a span of 15 bases. Germline V gives CDR1 MDHEN, CDR2 SYDVKM. This CDR3 has 15 amino acids. The DNA of the CDR3 is TGTGCCAGCAGTACCCCCAGGGGTTCCAACTATGGCTACACCTTC. As protein: CASSTPRGSNYGYTF.

J is TRBJ1-2 and V is TRBV25-1; no clear D gene. The germline CDR1 and CDR2 sequences are MGHDK and SYGVNS. The length of the CDR3 is 14 residues. V was trimmed by 4 bases and J by 12 bases, leaving 21 bases between them. CDR3 DNA sequence: TGTGCCAGCAGTGTACCGGGCCATCAGTCGGTTGACACCTTC. Amino acids: CASSVPGHQSVDTF.

The V call is TRBV27, the J call TRBJ1-1, with D tentatively TRBD1 (6 bases). V shed 4 bases and J shed 5 bases, with 17 bases lying between them. CDR1 MNHEY and CDR2 SMNVEV come from the germline V gene (reference sequence). This CDR3 has 15 amino acids. The CDR3 DNA reads as TGTGCCAGCAGTTCTTCTGAGGGGGGGAAGACTGAAGCTTTCTTT. Translated, it gives CASSSSEGGKTEAFF.

The chain recombines TRBV6-6 with TRBJ2-2, with D maybe TRBD1 (5 bases). Trimming shortened V by 6 bases and J by 5 bases, and 7 bases separated the two germline ends. The length of the CDR3 is 12 residues. In germline, CDR1 is MNHNY, CDR2 SVGAGI (reference sequence). DNA for the CDR3: TGTGCCAGCAGCCAGGGAACCGGGGAGCTGTTTTTT. The encoded protein is CASSQGTGELFF.

The chain combines TRBV20-1 with TRBJ2-7, with a possible D match to TRBD2 (5 bases). CDR1 and CDR2 from the germline V gene are DFQATT and SNEGSKA (reference sequence). Trimming stripped 6 bases from V and 6 bases from J, with 12 bases between. This CDR3 is 11 amino acids long. This chain's CDR3 is CSAHRGSEQYF. CDR3 bases: TGCAGTGCCCACCGGGGTAGCGAGCAGTACTTC.

The V and J genes are TRBV19 and TRBJ2-1, with a tentative D call TRBD2 (7 bases). V was cut by 6 bases and J by 9 bases, with 15 bases left in between. The CDR3 has 13 residues. Looked up from germline, CDR1 is LNHDA and CDR2 is SQIVND (reference sequence). The CDR3 region is CASRTPRGGEQFF. CDR3 DNA: TGTGCCAGTAGGACACCAAGGGGGGGTGAGCAGTTCTTC.

The gene calls are TRBV7-6 and TRBJ2-2, with D perhaps matching TRBD1 (6 bases). The V end was cut by 2 bases, the J end by 3 bases, with 7 bases between. Germline lookup yields CDR1 SGHVS and CDR2 FNYEAQ. CDR3 length: 14 residues. This CDR3 is CASSLQGHTGELFF. The CDR3 DNA is TGTGCCAGCAGCTTACAGGGGCACACCGGGGAGCTGTTTTTT.

This rearrangement joins TRBV6-4 to TRBJ2-1; D is ambiguous. V was pared by 0 bases and J by 7 bases, with 10 bases between. CDR1 MRHNA and CDR2 SNTAGT come from the germline V gene. The CDR3 consists of 14 residues. CDR3 in DNA: TGTGCCAGCAGTGACTCGACCAAGATAAATGAGCAGTTCTTC. It specifies CASSDSTKINEQFF.

This clone was observed a few times. Other DNA variants within this sample encode the same CDR3. This rearrangement joins TRBV5-1 to TRBJ2-2, with TRBD1 as a possible D gene (5 bases). The V end was cut by 0 bases, the J end by 4 bases, with 7 bases between. The CDR3 totals 14 residues. Germline V gives CDR1 SGHRS, CDR2 YFSETQ. For the CDR3, the DNA is TGCGCCAGCAGCTTGGGGCAGGGCACCGGGGAGCTGTTTTTT. Its protein is CASSLGQGTGELFF.

V gene TRBV2 combines with J gene TRBJ2-3, with unresolved D. Looked up from germline, CDR1 is SNHLY and CDR2 is FYNNEI. Trimming took 0 bases from V and 4 from J, leaving 5 bases between them. The CDR3 spans 13 residues. CDR3 sequence (DNA): TGTGCCAGCAGTGAAGCGGGCGCAGATACGCAGTATTTT. Its protein is CASSEAGADTQYF.

The genes are TRBV7-3 and TRBJ2-1, with D possibly TRBD2 on 6 matching bases. The V and J ends lost 1 base and 0 bases respectively, with 10 bases between them. The CDR3 totals 16 residues. The germline V gene encodes CDR1 SGHTA and CDR2 FQGTGA. CDR3 amino acids: CASSLIAGTSYNEQFF. CDR3 DNA: TGTGCCAGCAGCTTAATTGCGGGGACCTCCTACAATGAGCAGTTCTTC.

The genes are TRBV28 and TRBJ2-1; 9 bases align to TRBD2. This CDR3 is built from 15 residues. The V gene's germline CDR1 is MDHEN and CDR2 SYDVKM. V lost 2 bases, J lost 6 bases, and 5 bases stayed unmatched. The CDR3 nucleotides are TGTGCCAGCAGTTTACCTAGCGGGACGGTCAATGAGCAGTTCTTC. Residues: CASSLPSGTVNEQFF. Variable domain in full (rest from reference TRBV28 and TRBJ2-1): DVKVTQSSRYLVKRTGEKVFLECVQDMDHENMFWYRQDPGLGLRLIYFSYDVKMKEKGDIPEGYSVSREKKERFSLILESASTNQTSMYLCASSLPSGTVNEQFFGPGTRLTVL.

The chain recombines TRBV27 with TRBJ2-3, with 9 nucleotides matching TRBD2. Germline CDR1 and CDR2: MNHEY and SMNVEV (reference sequence). The CDR3 runs to 17 residues. Unmatched junction bases numbered 11, after V lost 1 base and J lost 6 bases. The CDR3 bases are TGTGCCAGCAGTTTATATTTTTTGGGCGGGAGGGCGGATACGCAGTATTTT. This translates into CASSLYFLGGRADTQYF.

The rearrangement uses TRBV6-1 and TRBJ1-2; D is possibly TRBD1 (6 bases). Germline loops: CDR1 MNHNS, CDR2 SASEGT. The CDR3 spans 14 residues. V lost 1 base to trimming and J lost 5 bases, with 11 bases between them. CDR3 residues: CASSEGGGIYGYTF. CDR3 sequence (DNA): TGTGCCAGCAGTGAAGGAGGGGGGATTTATGGCTACACCTTC.

The rearrangement uses TRBV29-1 and TRBJ1-4, with unresolved D. V lost 7 bases and J lost 0, with 9 bases in between. The CDR3 is made up of 13 amino acids. CDR1 and CDR2 (germline): SQVTM, ANQGSEA. CDR3 sequence reads: CSGYAATNEKLFF. CDR3 nucleotides: TGCAGCGGTTACGCAGCAACTAATGAAAAACTGTTTTTT.

The CDR3 coding sequence is TGTGCCAGCAGCGCGACAGGTCAAGAATACAATGAGCAGTTCTTC. This translates into CASSATGQEYNEQFF. This sequence joins TRBV9 and TRBJ2-1; tentatively, D is TRBD1 (6 bases). The CDR3 totals 15 residues. Germline CDR1 is SGDLS and CDR2 is YYNGEE. V was shortened by 3 bases and J by 4 bases, with 14 bases between the two germline ends.

This clone came up a few times. The chain couples TRBV11-2 to TRBJ1-5, with D unresolved. CDR3 length: 13 amino acids. CDR1 SGHAT and CDR2 FQNNGV come from the germline V gene. Trimming pared 5 bases from V and 7 bases from J, leaving 12 bases between. The CDR3 loop reads CASSPHLGQPQHF. The CDR3 bases are TGTGCCAGCAGCCCTCATTTAGGACAGCCCCAGCATTTT. Variable domain in full (rest from reference TRBV11-2 and TRBJ1-5): EAGVAQSPRYKIIEKRQSVAFWCNPISGHATLYWYQQILGQGPKLLIQFQNNGVVDDSQLPKDRFSAERLKGVDSTLKIQPAKLEDSAVYLCASSPHLGQPQHFGDGTRLSIL.

The rearrangement links TRBV5-1 to TRBJ1-1, with a possible D match to TRBD1 (5 bases). The ends were cut back, 7 bases at V and 7 bases at J, with 17 bases in the middle. Per the germline V gene, CDR1 is SGHRS and CDR2 is YFSETQ. This CDR3 contains 13 residues. The DNA for the CDR3 is TGCGCCAGCGGGCTGGAGGGGCGGGGTGAAGCTTTCTTT. Amino acids: CASGLEGRGEAFF.

The chain has TRBV12-5 and TRBJ2-3, with D tentatively TRBD2 (6 bases). Germline CDR1 and CDR2: LGHNT and FRNRAP. V was trimmed by 6 bases and J by 3 bases, leaving 10 bases between them. The CDR3 extends over 13 amino acids. The CDR3 here is CASGRLGTDTQYF. The CDR3 DNA follows: TGTGCTAGTGGACGACTAGGGACAGATACGCAGTATTTT.

The V gene is TRBV7-6, the J gene TRBJ2-5; D is uncertain. The CDR3 spans 13 residues. Germline V gene sequence: CDR1 SGHVS, CDR2 FNYEAQ. V lost 3 bases and J lost 7, with 12 bases in between. In DNA, the CDR3 is TGTGCCAGCAGCTTCCCCTCGTGGGTGACCCAGTACTTC. This encodes CASSFPSWVTQYF.

The chain employs TRBV30 and TRBJ2-1; D not resolved. Per the germline V gene, CDR1 is GTSNPN and CDR2 is SVGIG (reference sequence). The V end was cut by 7 bases, the J end by 0 bases, with 7 bases between. This CDR3 comprises 12 residues. Written as DNA, the CDR3 is TGTGCCTCCAAGGGCTCCTACAATGAGCAGTTCTTC. Amino acids: CASKGSYNEQFF.

The chain links TRBV28 to TRBJ1-5; tentatively, D is TRBD1 (5 bases). The CDR3 has 13 residues. Germline CDR1 reads MDHEN; CDR2 reads SYDVKM. V was cut by 6 bases and J by 10 bases, with 16 bases left in between. The CDR3 nucleotides are TGTGCCAGCAGAATGGACAACTATGCCCCCCAGCATTTT. Its protein is CASRMDNYAPQHF.

The chain carries TRBV6-6 and TRBJ1-3; no clear D. Germline V gene sequence: CDR1 MNHNY, CDR2 SVGAGI (reference sequence). This CDR3 is built from 14 residues. V lost 10 bases and J 1 base, leaving 14 bases between the germline ends. DNA for the CDR3: TGTGCCACTCGGGATGGGAATTCTGGAAACACCATATATTTT. Protein: CATRDGNSGNTIYF.

The table lists this clone with a count of one. The chain combines TRBV6-5 with TRBJ2-7; TRBD2 is a possible D gene (5 bases). V lost 5 bases and J lost 3, with 11 bases in between. This CDR3 region has 13 residues. CDR1 and CDR2 (germline): MNHEY, SVGAGI. The CDR3 DNA sequence: TGTGCCAGCAGTCAGGCGGGTGGCTACGAGCAGTACTTC. Translation gives CASSQAGGYEQYF.

This chain connects TRBV28 to TRBJ1-5; D call uncertain. The CDR3 runs 13 residues. CDR1 is MDHEN and CDR2 is SYDVKM in the germline V gene. V dropped 5 bases and J dropped 6 bases, with 11 bases sitting between them. For the CDR3, the DNA is TGTGCCAGCAGTAGTGAGAATTTTCAGCCCCAGCATTTT. Protein sequence: CASSSENFQPQHF.

The chain carries TRBV15 and TRBJ2-1; TRBD2 matches at 16 bases. Trimming took 1 base from V and 8 from J; bases not matched to a gene: 5. The CDR3 extends over 17 amino acids. CDR1 and CDR2 (germline): LNHNV, YYDKDF (reference sequence). The CDR3: CATSRVQGTSGRDEQFF. The CDR3 nucleotides read TGTGCCACCAGCAGAGTACAGGGGACTAGCGGGAGGGATGAGCAGTTCTTC. Complete variable domain (other parts from reference TRBV15 and TRBJ2-1): DAMVIQNPRYQVTQFGKPVTLSCSQTLNHNVMYWYQQKSSQAPKLLFHYYDKDFNNEADTPDNFQSRRPNTSFCFLDIRSPGLGDTAMYLCATSRVQGTSGRDEQFFGPGTRLTVL.

The V and J genes are TRBV28 and TRBJ2-2, with D perhaps given as TRBD1 or TRBD2 (5 bases each). The CDR3 sequence is 16 residues long. The germline V gene encodes CDR1 MDHEN and CDR2 SYDVKM. With 7 bases removed from V and 4 bases from J, the gap between germline ends came to 19 bases. As DNA, the CDR3 is TGTGCCAGCAACCTCTTCCGGGGCGGAGGCACCGGGGAGCTGTTTTTT. Translated: CASNLFRGGGTGELFF.